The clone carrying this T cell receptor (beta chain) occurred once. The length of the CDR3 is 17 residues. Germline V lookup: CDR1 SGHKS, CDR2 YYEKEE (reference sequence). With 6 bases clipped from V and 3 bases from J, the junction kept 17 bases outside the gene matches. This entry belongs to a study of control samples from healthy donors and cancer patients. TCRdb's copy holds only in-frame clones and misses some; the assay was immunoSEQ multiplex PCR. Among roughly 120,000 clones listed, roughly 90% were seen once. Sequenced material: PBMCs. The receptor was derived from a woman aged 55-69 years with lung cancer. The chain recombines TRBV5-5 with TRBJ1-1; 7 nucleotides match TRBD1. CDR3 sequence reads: CASTLSPTRGVDTEAFF. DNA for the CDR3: TGTGCCAGCACCCTCTCCCCTACCAGGGGGGTCGACACTGAAGCTTTCTTT. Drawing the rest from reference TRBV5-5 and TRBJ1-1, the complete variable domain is DAGVTQSPTHLIKTRGQQVTLRCSPISGHKSVSWYQQVLGQGPQFIFQYYEKEERGRGNFPDRFSARQFPNYSSELNVNALLLGDSALYLCASTLSPTRGVDTEAFFGQGTRLTVV.